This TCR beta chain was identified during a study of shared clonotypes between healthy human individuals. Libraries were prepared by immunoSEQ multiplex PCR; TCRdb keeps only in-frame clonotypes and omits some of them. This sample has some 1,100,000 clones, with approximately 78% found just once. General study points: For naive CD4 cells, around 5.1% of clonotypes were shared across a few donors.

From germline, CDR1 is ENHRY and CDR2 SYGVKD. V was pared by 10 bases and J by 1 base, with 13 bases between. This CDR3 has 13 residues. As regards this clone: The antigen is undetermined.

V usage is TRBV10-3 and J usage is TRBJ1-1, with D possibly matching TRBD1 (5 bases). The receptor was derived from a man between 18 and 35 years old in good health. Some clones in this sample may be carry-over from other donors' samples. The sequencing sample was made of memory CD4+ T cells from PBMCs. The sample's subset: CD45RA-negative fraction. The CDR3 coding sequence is TGTGCCAGCCTGATGGGGCCGAACACTGAAGCTTTCTTT. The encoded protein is CASLMGPNTEAFF.